These 26 T cell receptor beta chains share one sample of origin, sequenced in a study of OX40 agonist ivuxolimab in advanced cancers. Library creation used the immunoSEQ multiplex PCR assay. In its TCRdb copy, this immuneACCESS table keeps in-frame sequences only and misses some clones. Where compared with another copy, unresolved V genes explain less than half of these, and the others have no known cause. In all, the sample holds tens of thousands of clones, and 70% to 90% of those were seen once. Less than 0.75% of the sample is in the top ten clones. This sample comprised CD4+ or CD8+ T cells sorted from blood, obtained in a trial of the OX40 agonist ivuxolimab. Source of these receptors: an adult with an advanced solid tumor such as melanoma, head and neck, liver or kidney cancer.

J is TRBJ2-2 and V is TRBV28; 7 bases line up with TRBD1. Germline loops: CDR1 MDHEN, CDR2 SYDVKM. This CDR3 is 15 amino acids long. V lost 6 bases and J lost 1; bases outside the gene matches: 5. The DNA for the CDR3 is TGTGCCAGCAGCAGACAGGGCGGGAACACCGGGGAGCTGTTTTTT. This sequence encodes CASSRQGGNTGELFF.

This rearrangement joins TRBV30 to TRBJ2-7; D is undetermined. The germline V gene encodes CDR1 GTSNPN and CDR2 SVGIG (reference sequence). Trimming shortened V by 3 bases and J by 4 bases, and 13 bases separated the two germline ends. CDR3 length: 13 residues. CDR3 sequence (DNA): TGTGCCTGGAGCGAGCTTTTAGGTTACGAGCAGTACTTC. The encoded protein is CAWSELLGYEQYF.

This clone occurred once. This sample also contains other DNA sequences that code for the same CDR3. The chain joins TRBV7-6 to TRBJ1-1, with 7 nucleotides matching TRBD1. The V gene end was trimmed by 5 bases and the J gene end by 0 bases; junction bases not matched to a gene: 6. This CDR3 is built from 15 residues. CDR1 is SGHVS, CDR2 FNYEAQ, per germline. Here the CDR3 reads CASSAMGQMNTEAFF. The CDR3 coding sequence is TGTGCCAGCAGCGCTATGGGACAGATGAACACTGAAGCTTTCTTT.

In DNA form, the CDR3 reads TGCGCCAGCAGCCCCCTAGCGGCCACAGATACGCAGTATTTT. Translation: CASSPLAATDTQYF. V is TRBV5-1 and J is TRBJ2-3; TRBD2 matches 7 bases. The CDR3 runs to 14 residues. Trimming removed 4 bases from V and 2 bases from J; junction bases left unmatched: 4. Germline values: CDR1 SGHRS, CDR2 YFSETQ.

This clone was picked up one time. The chain links TRBV5-4 to TRBJ2-1, with a tentative D call TRBD1 (6 bases). Germline V lookup: CDR1 SGHNT, CDR2 YYREEE (reference sequence). Trimming removed 4 bases from V and 9 bases from J, with 17 bases in between. The CDR3 extends over 14 amino acids. Here the CDR3 DNA reads TGTGCCAGCAGCCCCGAGGCCGGCAGGGGTGAGCAGTTCTTC. It translates to CASSPEAGRGEQFF.

This clone was seen only a few times. The chain employs TRBV6-5 and TRBJ2-2, with TRBD1 matching 9 bases. Germline V CDR1 and CDR2: MNHEY, SVGAGI. Trimming removed 10 bases from V and 3 bases from J; junction bases left unmatched: 6. CDR3 size: 14 residues. DNA for the CDR3: TGTGCCACAGATCGGACAGGGGACACCGGGGAGCTGTTTTTT. Translation: CATDRTGDTGELFF.

This chain joins TRBV7-9 and TRBJ1-1, with 9 bases lining up with TRBD1. With 5 bases clipped from V and 0 bases from J, the junction kept 7 bases outside the gene matches. Germline lookup yields CDR1 SEHNR and CDR2 FQNEAQ (reference sequence). This CDR3 is built from 16 residues. The CDR3 sequence is CASSPWTGVMNTEAFF. Here the CDR3 DNA reads TGTGCCAGCAGCCCATGGACAGGGGTTATGAACACTGAAGCTTTCTTT.

This clone was seen a single time. The genes are TRBV19 and TRBJ2-7, with 9 nucleotides matching TRBD2. The ends lost 2 bases at V and 6 bases at J; junction bases unmatched: 8. CDR3 length equals 15 residues. Germline CDR1 is LNHDA and CDR2 is SQIVND (reference sequence). CDR3 sequence (DNA): TGTGCCAGTAGTATATGGGTTAGCGGGAGTCGCGAGCAGTACTTC. Translating gives CASSIWVSGSREQYF.

The rearrangement joins TRBV5-8 to TRBJ2-1, with 8 bases lining up with TRBD2. CDR3 size: 15 residues. The germline gives CDR1 SGHTS, CDR2 YDEGEE. The ends lost 7 bases at V and 7 bases at J; junction bases unmatched: 13. This chain's CDR3 is CASGLLSGSRNEQFF. For the CDR3, the DNA is TGTGCCAGCGGCCTCCTGAGCGGGAGTCGTAATGAGCAGTTCTTC.

V gene TRBV7-9 combines with J gene TRBJ2-5; D call uncertain. Germline V CDR1 and CDR2: SEHNR, FQNEAQ (reference sequence). The germline V and J ends were trimmed by 3 bases and 3 bases, with 2 bases remaining between them. The CDR3 length is 11 residues. In DNA form, the CDR3 reads TGTGCCAGCAGCTTTAAAGAGACCCAGTACTTC. Translation: CASSFKETQYF.

Only one count was recorded for this clone. The rearrangement uses TRBV25-1 and TRBJ2-1, with D hard to call. The CDR3 runs 14 residues. Germline V gene sequence: CDR1 MGHDK, CDR2 SYGVNS. V lost 7 bases, J lost 3 bases, and 13 bases lay in between. The DNA for the CDR3 is TGTGCCAGCAAGGGCCAGGCGAACTACAATGAGCAGTTCTTC. Its translation is CASKGQANYNEQFF. The complete variable domain, with remaining parts taken from reference TRBV25-1 and TRBJ2-1, reads EADIYQTPRYLVIGTGKKITLECSQTMGHDKMYWYQQDPGMELHLIHYSYGVNSTEKGDLSSESTVSRIRTEHFPLTLESARPSHTSQYLCASKGQANYNEQFFGPGTRLTVL.

This sequence joins TRBV27 and TRBJ1-2; no firm D call. The CDR3 runs 15 residues. Trimming stripped 3 bases from V and 1 base from J, with 12 bases between. Germline loops: CDR1 MNHEY, CDR2 SMNVEV (reference sequence). CDR3 in DNA: TGTGCCAGCAGTTTCGTCGGCTCCCTTAACTATGGCTACACCTTC. Encoded protein: CASSFVGSLNYGYTF.

The rearrangement joins TRBV4-1 to TRBJ2-2; D is possibly TRBD1 (6 bases). This CDR3 contains 16 residues. Per the germline V gene, CDR1 is MGHRA and CDR2 is YSYEKL. Trimming removed 5 bases from V and 6 bases from J, with 19 bases in between. The CDR3 region has the DNA TGCGCCAGCAGCAACAGGGCTAGTTCTTTTCCCGGGGAGCTGTTTTTT. This sequence encodes CASSNRASSFPGELFF.

This clone was observed a few times. This rearrangement joins TRBV5-1 to TRBJ2-5; 7 bases align to TRBD2. With V trimmed by 8 bases and J by 1 base, 11 bases remained unmatched. In germline, CDR1 is SGHRS, CDR2 YFSETQ. The CDR3 length is 15 residues. Here the CDR3 reads CASHLGLSSQETQYF. CDR3 DNA: TGCGCCAGTCATCTGGGACTAAGTAGCCAAGAGACCCAGTACTTC.

V gene TRBV4-1 combines with J gene TRBJ2-3; D may be TRBD2 (6 bases). The CDR3 is 16 residues long. The germline V and J ends were trimmed by 0 bases and 0 bases, with 10 bases remaining between them. The germline CDR1 and CDR2 sequences are MGHRA and YSYEKL. CDR3 sequence reads: CASSQDPGASTDTQYF. The CDR3 bases are TGCGCCAGCAGCCAAGATCCGGGAGCTAGCACAGATACGCAGTATTTT.

CDR3 residues: CASSCRGQGNEKLFF. The CDR3 region has the DNA TGTGCCAGCAGCTGTAGGGGACAGGGAAATGAAAAACTGTTTTTT. V gene TRBV11-3 combines with J gene TRBJ1-4; 9 bases agree with TRBD1. The germline V gene has CDR1 SGHNT and CDR2 YENEEA. This CDR3 has 15 amino acids. Unmatched junction bases numbered 5, after V lost 4 bases and J lost 5 bases. Full variable domain (missing parts from reference TRBV11-3 and TRBJ1-4): EAGVVQSPRYKIIEKKQPVAFWCNPISGHNTLYWYLQNLGQGPELLIRYENEEAVDDSQLPKDRFSAERLKGVDSTLKIQPAELGDSAVYLCASSCRGQGNEKLFFGSGTQLSVL.

The chain employs TRBV6-1 and TRBJ1-2, with D perhaps matching TRBD1 (5 bases). V was shortened by 2 bases and J by 7 bases, with 11 bases between the two germline ends. CDR1 is MNHNS and CDR2 is SASEGT in the germline V gene. There are 13 residues in the CDR3. The CDR3 spells CASSERGVGGYTF. In nucleotides, the CDR3 is TGTGCCAGCAGTGAAAGGGGTGTAGGTGGCTACACCTTC.

The chain recombines TRBV11-3 with TRBJ2-3; TRBD2 agrees at 10 bases. V gave up 3 bases and J gave up 2 bases; unmatched junction bases: 5. The V gene's germline CDR1 is SGHNT and CDR2 YENEEA. The CDR3 contains 16 residues. This CDR3 is CASSFSLAGATDTQYF. The CDR3 DNA follows: TGTGCCAGCAGCTTCAGCCTAGCGGGAGCCACAGATACGCAGTATTTT.

With respect to this clone: The junction differs from germline at one of its ends, possibly a read error. This chain links TRBV6-4 with TRBJ1-5; tentative D call: TRBD1 (5 bases). CDR3 size: 14 residues. From germline, CDR1 is MRHNA and CDR2 SNTAGT. This CDR3 is CGREGEGSNQPQHF. The CDR3 DNA reads as TGCGGTAGGGAAGGGGAGGGTAGCAATCAGCCCCAGCATTTT.

A single count supports this clone. The chain is built from TRBV7-9 and TRBJ1-2; D gene uncertain. V was trimmed by 1 base and J by 2 bases, leaving 5 bases between them. This CDR3 spans 13 amino acids. CDR1 is SEHNR, CDR2 FQNEAQ, per germline (reference sequence). CDR3 in amino acids: CASSLDANYGYTF. CDR3 DNA sequence: TGTGCCAGCAGCTTAGATGCCAACTATGGCTACACCTTC.

V and J are TRBV6-1 and TRBJ1-4; no reliable D call. The germline gives CDR1 MNHNS, CDR2 SASEGT. The V and J ends lost 4 bases and 0 bases respectively, with 12 bases between them. This CDR3 is built from 16 residues. The DNA for the CDR3 is TGTGCCAGCAGTGCCCAACGTCCTGCAACTAATGAAAAACTGTTTTTT. The encoded protein is CASSAQRPATNEKLFF.

This chain connects TRBV18 to TRBJ1-1, with no clear D. This CDR3 spans 13 amino acids. V was cut by 1 base and J by 1 base, with 4 bases left in between. Germline CDR1 reads KGHSH; CDR2 reads LQKENI. CDR3 in amino acids: CASSPRENTEAFF. The CDR3 DNA sequence: TGTGCCAGCTCACCACGGGAGAACACTGAAGCTTTCTTT.

This CDR3 is CASSHRRDNEQFF. CDR3 bases: TGTGCCAGCAGCCATCGGAGAGACAATGAGCAGTTCTTC. The chain joins TRBV5-4 to TRBJ2-1; no clear D. Per the germline V gene, CDR1 is SGHNT and CDR2 is YYREEE (reference sequence). This CDR3 contains 13 residues. V lost 4 bases to trimming and J lost 5 bases, with 10 bases between them.

This chain joins TRBV19 and TRBJ1-1; D might be TRBD1 (5 bases). V dropped 6 bases and J dropped 0 bases, with 8 bases sitting between them. In germline, CDR1 is LNHDA, CDR2 SQIVND (reference sequence). This CDR3 comprises 13 residues. CDR3 coding DNA: TGTGCCAGTAGGATCAGGGTGAACACTGAAGCTTTCTTT. Its translation is CASRIRVNTEAFF.

This clone was observed a single time. The chain recombines TRBV2 with TRBJ2-3, with D tentatively TRBD2 (5 bases). The CDR3 loop spans 16 amino acids. The germline V and J ends were trimmed by 2 bases and 2 bases, with 14 bases remaining between them. Germline V gene lookup returns CDR1 SNHLY and CDR2 FYNNEI. The CDR3 DNA is TGTGCCAGCAGTGAATTAGGGAGCCCCTACACAGATACGCAGTATTTT. Translating it yields CASSELGSPYTDTQYF.

As for this clone: One junction end does not reproduce the germline sequence, and a read error may be involved. The genes are TRBV11-3 and TRBJ2-7; D might be TRBD2 (7 bases). Germline CDR1 SGHNT, CDR2 YENEEA. CDR3 size: 14 residues. The DNA for the CDR3 is TGTGCCAGCAGTTTAGGGGCGGGGGCCGTCCAGCAGTACTTC. Amino acid sequence: CASSLGAGAVQQYF.